This entry features one T cell receptor (beta chain) sequence. The source of the sample is a study of blood T cell repertoires in COVID-19. Study at large: The United States, Italy and Spain supplied acute and convalescent COVID-19 samples. Sample material is recorded as cDNA or gDNA derived from T cells, B-cell-depleted T cells, or PBMCs.

The authors' processing: Quantification of nucleated cells was approximated via reference gene primer amplification. Sequencing was performed with immunoSEQ multiplex PCR; in TCRdb, only in-frame clones are kept and a portion is missing. V and J calls and clone size follow that table, whereas D and trimming were derived from the DNA. Of around 150,000 clones in the sample, 85% to 90% were seen once. Germline trimming cut 5 bases from V and 7 bases from J; bases unmatched to any gene: 9. Germline V gives CDR1 MNHEY, CDR2 SMNVEV (reference sequence). CDR3 length: 15 amino acids. The sample was peripheral blood. The rearrangement links TRBV27 to TRBJ1-5; 9 nucleotides line up with TRBD1. The clonotype comes from a man aged 50-59 years with active or convalescent COVID-19. CDR3 nucleotides: TGTGCCAGCAGTCCCACCGGGACAGGGAGGCAGCCCCAGCATTTT. This gives the protein CASSPTGTGRQPQHF.